The present T cell receptor (beta chain) was sequenced within a study of T cells in Graves' hyperthyroidism and ophthalmopathy. Germline CDR1 and CDR2: DFQATT and SNEGSKA (reference sequence). The CDR3 is 17 residues long. J gave up 0 bases and V 1 base, and 6 bases lay outside the gene matches. The hyperthyroidism patients had all been newly diagnosed, and their disease duration was under 2 months. Their ages ranged from 18 to 65 years. Amplification of TCR beta CDR3 regions was performed using RNA transcripts as template. HTBI primers were employed in a first-round RT-PCR of the TCR CDR3. TCRdb analysed the multiplex PCR reads with MiXCR anew, one entry per CDR3 protein. This sample yields 200,000 to 250,000 distinct CDR3 sequences, of which 17% are seen a single time; roughly 50% belongs to the top ten.

The sequenced sample was blood. This TCR was recovered from a man aged 45 to 65 with Graves' hyperthyroidism. The rearrangement links TRBV20-1 to TRBJ2-3, with 11 bases matching TRBD2. The CDR3 reads CSARAGLAEGSTDTQYF. DNA for the CDR3: TGCAGTGCTAGAGCGGGACTAGCGGAGGGTAGCACAGATACGCAGTATTTT.